Presented here are 16 T cell receptor beta chains from one specimen sequenced in a study of graft-versus-host responses after intestinal transplantation. These TCRs are of unknown antigen specificity. Here immunoSEQ multiplex PCR was the method, and the copy in TCRdb shows in-frame clones only, minus some. The sample lists more than 75,000 clones, approximately 90% occurring once. The source material was unstimulated CD4+ T cells sorted from spleen or lymph node cells, sampled before transplant. These receptor sequences come from a human donor who was the organ donor for an intestinal transplant.

The rearrangement links TRBV2 to TRBJ2-1; 13 nucleotides align to TRBD2. Trimming removed 5 bases from V and 7 bases from J; junction bases left unmatched: 8. The CDR3 is 16 residues long. The germline V gene encodes CDR1 SNHLY and CDR2 FYNNEI. CDR3 residues: CASSRYQGLAGNEQFF. The CDR3 nucleotides read TGTGCCAGCAGTAGATACCAGGGACTAGCGGGAAATGAGCAGTTCTTC.

The gene calls are TRBV7-8 and TRBJ2-7; TRBD2 agrees at 16 bases. Germline V lookup: CDR1 SGHVS, CDR2 FQNEAQ. The V segment lost 3 bases and the J segment 2 bases; nucleotides outside the gene matches: 1. The CDR3 covers 16 residues. The CDR3 here is CASSLGTSGRAYEQYF. The CDR3 DNA is TGTGCCAGCAGCTTGGGGACTAGCGGGAGGGCCTACGAGCAGTACTTC. Supplemented by reference TRBV7-8 and TRBJ2-7, the full variable domain reads GAGVSQSPRYKVAKRGQDVALRCDPISGHVSLFWYQQALGQGPEFLTYFQNEAQLDKSGLPSDRFFAERPEGSVSTLKIQRTQQEDSAVYLCASSLGTSGRAYEQYFGPGTRLTVT.

The chain combines TRBV13 with TRBJ2-5; 9 positions agree with TRBD1. Germline CDR1 is PRHDT and CDR2 is FYEKMQ (reference sequence). The CDR3 runs 15 residues. V lost 2 bases, J lost 2 bases, and 3 bases stayed unmatched. The CDR3 is CASSLTTGGQETQYF. The CDR3 coding sequence is TGTGCCAGCAGCTTAACGACAGGGGGACAAGAGACCCAGTACTTC.

The rearrangement links TRBV5-1 to TRBJ1-1; D is possibly TRBD1 (6 bases). Per germline, CDR1 SGHRS and CDR2 YFSETQ. The CDR3 runs to 13 residues. Trimming left V 1 base short and J 4 bases short, with 8 bases between. CDR3 DNA sequence: TGCGCCAGCAGCTTGAACAGGGCCACTGAAGCTTTCTTT. As protein: CASSLNRATEAFF.

The rearrangement links TRBV10-3 to TRBJ2-5; a possible D gene is TRBD1 (5 bases). The CDR3 covers 15 residues. Germline loops: CDR1 ENHRY, CDR2 SYGVKD. V shed 4 bases and J shed 1 base, with 13 bases lying between them. The CDR3 loop is CAISVTPDSQETQYF. The CDR3, as DNA: TGTGCCATCAGTGTAACCCCTGACAGCCAAGAGACCCAGTACTTC.

This chain connects TRBV6-1 to TRBJ1-1; D unclear. CDR3 length: 11 residues. Germline CDR1 reads MNHNS; CDR2 reads SASEGT. Trimming took 6 bases from V and 7 from J, leaving 9 bases between them. The CDR3 here is CASSLRGEAFF. CDR3 nucleotide sequence: TGTGCCAGCAGCCTACGCGGTGAAGCTTTCTTT.

This clone was seen only once. The chain recombines TRBV5-1 with TRBJ2-2; 9 nucleotides line up with TRBD2. Unmatched junction bases numbered 13, after V lost 1 base and J lost 3 bases. Looked up from germline, CDR1 is SGHRS and CDR2 is YFSETQ. The CDR3 extends over 19 amino acids. The CDR3 reads CASSLPRTKREVDTGELFF. CDR3 nucleotides: TGCGCCAGCAGCTTGCCTAGAACCAAGCGGGAGGTAGACACCGGGGAGCTGTTTTTT.

This rearrangement joins TRBV18 to TRBJ2-1; 9 positions agree with TRBD2. V was pared by 2 bases and J by 8 bases, with 4 bases of the junction left unmatched. Germline V lookup: CDR1 KGHSH, CDR2 LQKENI. The CDR3 runs to 14 residues. The CDR3 region has the DNA TGTGCCAGCTCACCAGGTGCGGGGGGGCATGAGCAGTTCTTC. Translation: CASSPGAGGHEQFF.

This sequence joins TRBV30 and TRBJ2-3, with TRBD2 identical over 8 bases. This CDR3 contains 19 residues. V lost 4 bases, J lost 0 bases, and 18 bases stayed unmatched. Looked up from germline, CDR1 is GTSNPN and CDR2 is SVGIG (reference sequence). DNA for the CDR3: TGTGCCTGGAAGGCGAAGTTTTTCTCTAGCGGGCTTAGCACAGATACGCAGTATTTT. Translation: CAWKAKFFSSGLSTDTQYF.

The V and J genes are TRBV5-6 and TRBJ2-5, with 8 bases fitting TRBD1. J lost 5 bases, V lost 5 bases, and 5 bases had no gene match. Germline values: CDR1 SGHDT, CDR2 YYEEEE. The CDR3 runs 13 residues. In nucleotides, the CDR3 is TGTGCCAGCAGGCACAGGGGGTTGGAGACCCAGTACTTC. It translates to CASRHRGLETQYF.

The J gene is TRBJ2-7, the V gene TRBV28; no clear D gene. The CDR3 contains 15 residues. V was trimmed by 6 bases and J by 7 bases, leaving 22 bases between them. Looked up from germline, CDR1 is MDHEN and CDR2 is SYDVKM. CDR3 amino acids: CASSGLSAGGLEQYF. The CDR3, as DNA: TGTGCCAGCAGCGGGTTGTCAGCCGGTGGGTTGGAGCAGTACTTC. The full variable domain, with the rest looked up from reference TRBV28 and TRBJ2-7, is DVKVTQSSRYLVKRTGEKVFLECVQDMDHENMFWYRQDPGLGLRLIYFSYDVKMKEKGDIPEGYSVSREKKERFSLILESASTNQTSMYLCASSGLSAGGLEQYFGPGTRLTVT.

The J gene is TRBJ1-4, the V gene TRBV10-3, with D perhaps TRBD1 (6 bases). The CDR3 length is 14 residues. With 10 bases removed from V and 5 bases from J, the gap between germline ends came to 17 bases. Germline V lookup: CDR1 ENHRY, CDR2 SYGVKD. The CDR3, as DNA: TGTGCCACCGGGACACCACACGAGAATGAAAAACTGTTTTTT. Protein: CATGTPHENEKLFF.

The chain carries TRBV5-1 and TRBJ1-3; the match to TRBD1 covers 8 bases. CDR3 length equals 13 residues. Looked up from germline, CDR1 is SGHRS and CDR2 is YFSETQ. Trimming cost V 4 bases and J 10 bases; bases outside gene matches: 7. This CDR3 reads CASSELTGDTIYF. In DNA, the CDR3 is TGCGCCAGCAGCGAACTGACAGGGGATACCATATATTTT.

This clone was counted once. This chain connects TRBV5-5 to TRBJ1-4, with 9 bases lining up with TRBD1. Germline CDR1 reads SGHKS; CDR2 reads YYEKEE (reference sequence). Unmatched junction bases numbered 3, after V lost 4 bases and J lost 5 bases. The CDR3 loop spans 14 amino acids. The CDR3 loop is CASSTGTGNEKLFF. CDR3 in DNA: TGTGCCAGCAGCACCGGGACAGGGAATGAAAAACTGTTTTTT.

This chain joins TRBV5-6 and TRBJ1-6; possibly TRBD1 for D (5 bases). This CDR3 spans 15 amino acids. The V gene lost 2 bases and the J gene lost 9 bases, with 15 bases spanning the gap. The germline gives CDR1 SGHDT, CDR2 YYEEEE. The CDR3 nucleotides read TGTGCCAGCAGCTTTGGGAACAGGTTGGGTTCACCCCTCCACTTT. This encodes CASSFGNRLGSPLHF.

J is TRBJ2-3 and V is TRBV5-1; 15 nucleotides line up with TRBD2. Germline V gene data show CDR1 as SGHRS and CDR2 as YFSETQ. This CDR3 comprises 18 residues. J lost 4 bases, V lost 4 bases, and 10 bases had no gene match. CDR3 amino acids: CASSLTGLAGGFADTQYF. The CDR3 DNA reads TGCGCCAGCAGCCTAACCGGACTAGCGGGAGGGTTCGCAGATACGCAGTATTTT.